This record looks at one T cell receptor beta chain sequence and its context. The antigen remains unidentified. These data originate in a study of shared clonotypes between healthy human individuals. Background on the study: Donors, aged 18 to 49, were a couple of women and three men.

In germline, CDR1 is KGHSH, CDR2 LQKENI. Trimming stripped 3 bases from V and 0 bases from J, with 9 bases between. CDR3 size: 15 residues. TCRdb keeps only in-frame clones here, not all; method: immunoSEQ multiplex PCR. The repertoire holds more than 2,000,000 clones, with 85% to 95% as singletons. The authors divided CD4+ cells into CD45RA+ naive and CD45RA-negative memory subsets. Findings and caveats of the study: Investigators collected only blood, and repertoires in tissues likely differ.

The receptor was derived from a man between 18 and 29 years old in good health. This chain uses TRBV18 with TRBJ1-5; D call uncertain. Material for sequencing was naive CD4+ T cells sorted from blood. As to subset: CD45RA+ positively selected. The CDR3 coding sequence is TGTGCCAGCTCACCGGGATTTAATAGCAATCAGCCCCAGCATTTT. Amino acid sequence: CASSPGFNSNQPQHF.